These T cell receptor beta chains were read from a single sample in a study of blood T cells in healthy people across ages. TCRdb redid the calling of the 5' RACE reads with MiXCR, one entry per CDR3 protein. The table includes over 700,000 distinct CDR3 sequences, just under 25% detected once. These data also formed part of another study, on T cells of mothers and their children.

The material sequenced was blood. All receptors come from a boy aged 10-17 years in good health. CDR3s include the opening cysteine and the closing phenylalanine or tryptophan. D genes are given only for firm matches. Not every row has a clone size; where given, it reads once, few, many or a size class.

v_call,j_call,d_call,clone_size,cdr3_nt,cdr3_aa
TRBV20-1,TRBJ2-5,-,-,TGCAGTGTTCGGACGGCAGAGACCCAGTACTTC,CSVRTAETQYF
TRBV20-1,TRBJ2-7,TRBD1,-,TGCAGTGCTAAGGACAGGGACAAAATGTACTCCTACGAGCAGTACTTC,CSAKDRDKMYSYEQYF
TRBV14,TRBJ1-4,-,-,TGTGCCAGCAGCCAAGATCGTCCGGGATTTGGGGAAAAACTGTTTTTT,CASSQDRPGFGEKLFF
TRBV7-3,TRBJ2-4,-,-,TGTGCCAGCAGCTCCAGGTTAACCAAAAACATTCAGTACTTC,CASSSRLTKNIQYF
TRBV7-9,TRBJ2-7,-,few,TGTGCCAGCAGCCAGGGGCCTCCTTCGGACGAGCAGTACTTC,CASSQGPPSDEQYF
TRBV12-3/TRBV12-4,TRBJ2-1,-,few,TGTGCCAGCAATCCCCTCGCGGGACTTAACTACAATGAGCAGTTCTTC,CASNPLAGLNYNEQFF
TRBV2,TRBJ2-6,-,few,TGTGCCAGCGCGAAGAGCTCTGGGGCCGACGTCCTGACTTTC,CASAKSSGADVLTF
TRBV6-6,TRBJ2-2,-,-,TGTGCCAGCAGTTACTCGCCGGGGGAGGCTTCCGGGGAGCTGTTTTTT,CASSYSPGEASGELFF
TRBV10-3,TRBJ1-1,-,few,TGTGCCATCAGTGAGTCGGTGACTGACACTGAAGCTTTCTTT,CAISESVTDTEAFF
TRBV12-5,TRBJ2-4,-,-,TGTGCTAGTGGCCAGGGGTACATTCAGTACTTC,CASGQGYIQYF
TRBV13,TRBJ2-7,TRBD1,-,TGTGCCAGCAGCTCCGGACAGGGCCACGAGCAGTACTTC,CASSSGQGHEQYF
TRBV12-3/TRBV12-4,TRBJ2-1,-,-,TGTGCCAGCAGTTACTTAGCGCTGGAGCAGTTCTTC,CASSYLALEQFF
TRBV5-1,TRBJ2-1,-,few,TGCGCCAGCAGCTTGGGTAGCGCCCGTTCGGATGAGCAGTTCTTC,CASSLGSARSDEQFF
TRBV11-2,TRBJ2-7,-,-,TGTGCCAGCAGCTTATTCCCGGGACAAAGTTCCTACGAGCAGTACTTC,CASSLFPGQSSYEQYF